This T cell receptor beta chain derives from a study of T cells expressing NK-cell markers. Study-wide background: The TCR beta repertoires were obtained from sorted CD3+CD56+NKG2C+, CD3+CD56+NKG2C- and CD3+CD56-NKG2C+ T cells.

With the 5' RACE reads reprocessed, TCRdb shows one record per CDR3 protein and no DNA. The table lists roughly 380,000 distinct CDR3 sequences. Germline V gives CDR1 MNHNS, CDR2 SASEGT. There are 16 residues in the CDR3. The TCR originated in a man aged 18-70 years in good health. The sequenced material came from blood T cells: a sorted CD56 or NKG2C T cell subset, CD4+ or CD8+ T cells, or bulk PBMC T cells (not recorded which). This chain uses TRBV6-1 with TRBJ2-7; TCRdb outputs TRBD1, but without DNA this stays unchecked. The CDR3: CASSSLYRDRSYEQYF.